The rows below give T cell receptor beta chains drawn from one sample of a study of human CD8 memory T cell subsets. With the 5' RACE reads reprocessed, TCRdb shows one record per CDR3 protein and no DNA. Its table records more than 6,000 distinct CDR3 sequences. The sample was CD8+ T cells from PBMCs. The receptors were gathered from a human donor in good health. CDR3s include the opening cysteine and the closing phenylalanine or tryptophan. Rows give clone size only sometimes, using once, few, many, or a class for an expanded clone.

>TRBJ1-4|NA|TRBV7-9
CASTPRQDATNEKLFF
>TRBJ2-7|NA|TRBV4-1
CASSQVGSYEQYF
>TRBJ1-1|NA|TRBV13
CASSLGNSRLKTEAFF
>TRBJ2-1|medium-sized|TRBV4-1
CASSQVPGSSYNEQFF
>TRBJ2-3|NA|TRBV2
CATVEDGILTDTQYF
>TRBJ2-7|NA|TRBV20-1
CSAKLTVNYEQYF
>TRBJ2-1|NA|TRBV7-8
CASSLVPSKENEQFF
>TRBJ2-1|NA|TRBV20-1
CSARDRTSGGAVDEQFF
>TRBJ1-6|NA|TRBV10-3
CATRFNRDSKNSPLHF
>TRBJ2-1|NA|TRBV24-1
CATSASDLIHYNEQFF
>TRBJ2-3|medium-sized|TRBV10-3
CAISEPVTTTGTSGTDTQYF
>TRBJ2-5|NA|TRBV12-3/TRBV12-4
CASSFGSRQETQYF
>TRBJ2-1|NA|TRBV27
CASSFFRYNEQFF
>TRBJ2-5|NA|TRBV7-9
CASSYRDREETQYF
>TRBJ2-1|NA|TRBV15
CATSRDQGSGNEQFF
>TRBJ2-5|NA|TRBV6-2/TRBV6-3
CATLEDKYQETQYF
>TRBJ2-7|NA|TRBV5-8
CASSSDRVEQYF
>TRBJ2-3|medium-sized|TRBV28
CASTRTSADTQYF
>TRBJ2-2|NA|TRBV20-1
CSARDIAGSTGELFF
>TRBJ2-7|NA|TRBV6-6
CASSYVAGDYEQYF
>TRBJ2-7|NA|TRBV25-1
CASSTTGQGFYEQYF
>TRBJ2-1|medium-sized|TRBV7-2
CASSPDRLAGYNEQFF
>TRBJ2-5|NA|TRBV3-1
CASSQLEGLRQETQYF
>TRBJ1-2|NA|TRBV7-6
CASSLTETYGYTF
>TRBJ2-2|NA|TRBV2
CASSKGTGELFF
>TRBJ1-5|medium-sized|TRBV28
CASREGDQPQHF
>TRBJ2-1|NA|TRBV24-1
CATSRNTGDEQFF
>TRBJ2-3|NA|TRBV7-8
CASSPYPEADTQYF
>TRBJ2-5|NA|TRBV12-3/TRBV12-4
CASSSGLAGQETQYF
>TRBJ2-1|NA|TRBV27
CASSLSMGVTPYNEQFF
>TRBJ2-2|NA|TRBV6-2/TRBV6-3
CDNRGTDTGELFF
>TRBJ1-1|NA|TRBV30
CAWSGWTGPEAFF
>TRBJ2-1|medium-sized|TRBV7-8
CASSPTSGNEQFF
>TRBJ2-3|medium-sized|TRBV7-2
CASSQIAGRVFTDTQYF
>TRBJ2-7|medium-sized|TRBV28
CASSTMGVYEQYF
>TRBJ2-3|NA|TRBV29-1
CSVPGTSGGHRTHTQYF
>TRBJ1-1|NA|TRBV18
CASSLSSGALNTEAFF
>TRBJ2-3|NA|TRBV14
CASSQLGNTDTQYF
>TRBJ2-2|NA|TRBV5-1
CASSLGSGNTYTGELFF
>TRBJ2-7|NA|TRBV7-9
CASSFGDGGRYSYEQYF
>TRBJ2-2|medium-sized|TRBV28
CASSFRRLTGELFF
>TRBJ1-2|NA|TRBV20-1
CSARGLGGNGYTF
>TRBJ2-1|medium-sized|TRBV29-1
CSVVPAGIPRSSYNEQFF
>TRBJ2-3|NA|TRBV11-1
CASSSLPGQGFPDTQYF
>TRBJ2-3|NA|TRBV11-2
CASSAPGLSDTQYF
>TRBJ1-1|medium-sized|TRBV3-1
CASSQDPYVNTEAFF
>TRBJ2-1|NA|TRBV5-1
CASSLEGAAQFF